The TCR beta chain under discussion was sequenced for a study of blood T cell repertoires in COVID-19. Study at large: The United States, Italy and Spain provided the acute and convalescent COVID-19 samples. T cells, B-cell-depleted T cells, or PBMCs provided the cDNA or gDNA that served as material.

Under the authors' procedure: The assay estimated nucleated cells by amplifying reference gene primers. Assay used: immunoSEQ multiplex PCR; TCRdb lists only in-frame clones, some missing. The D gene and trimming were derived from the DNA, and the V and J assignments and clone size from that table. This table holds fewer than 120,000 clones, approximately 65% found once. The ends lost 7 bases at V and 0 bases at J; junction bases unmatched: 5. Germline V gene sequence: CDR1 SNHLY, CDR2 FYNNEI. The CDR3 runs to 14 residues. This clonotype originated in a woman aged 55-75 years with acute or convalescent COVID-19. Sequencing input: peripheral blood. The chain employs TRBV2 and TRBJ2-7; 8 nucleotides align to TRBD1. The CDR3 DNA sequence: TGTGCCAGCACGCCAGGGGGCAGCTCCTACGAGCAGTACTTC. Translation gives CASTPGGSSYEQYF. The full variable domain, its missing parts supplied by reference TRBV2 and TRBJ2-7, is EPEVTQTPSHQVTQMGQEVILRCVPISNHLYFYWYRQILGQKVEFLVSFYNNEISEKSEIFDDQFSVERPDGSNFTLKIRSTKLEDSAMYFCASTPGGSSYEQYFGPGTRLTVT.